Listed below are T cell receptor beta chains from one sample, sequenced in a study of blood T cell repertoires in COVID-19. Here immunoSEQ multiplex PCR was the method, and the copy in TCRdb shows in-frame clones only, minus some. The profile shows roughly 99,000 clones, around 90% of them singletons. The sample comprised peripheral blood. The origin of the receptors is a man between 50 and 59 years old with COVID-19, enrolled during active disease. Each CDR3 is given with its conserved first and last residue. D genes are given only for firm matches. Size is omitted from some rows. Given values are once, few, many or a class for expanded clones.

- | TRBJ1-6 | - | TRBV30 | CAWSDMDSYNSPLHF | TGTGCCTGGAGTGATATGGACAGTTATAATTCACCCCTCCACTTT
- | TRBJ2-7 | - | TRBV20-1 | CSASQGLYEQYF | TGCAGTGCTAGTCAGGGGCTGTACGAGCAGTACTTC
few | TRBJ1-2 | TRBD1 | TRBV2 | CASRSGQQIYGYTF | TGTGCCAGCAGGTCGGGACAGCAAATCTATGGCTACACCTTC
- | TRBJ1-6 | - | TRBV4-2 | CASSQVAGTPNSPLHF | TGTGCCAGCAGCCAAGTAGCCGGGACACCAAATTCACCCCTCCACTTT
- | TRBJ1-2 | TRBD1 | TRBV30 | CAWSRGQGPQLNYGYTF | TGTGCCTGGAGCCGTGGACAGGGACCCCAACTCAACTATGGCTACACCTTC
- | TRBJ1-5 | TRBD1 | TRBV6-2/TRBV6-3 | CASSPRDRGNQPQHF | TGTGCCAGCAGTCCGAGGGACAGGGGCAATCAGCCCCAGCATTTT
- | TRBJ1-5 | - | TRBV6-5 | CASRPGQSNQPQHF | TGTGCCAGCAGACCTGGACAGAGCAATCAGCCCCAGCATTTT
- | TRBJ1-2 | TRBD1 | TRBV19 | CASSLRGQVEGGYTF | TGTGCCAGTAGCTTACGAGGACAGGTTGAAGGTGGCTACACCTTC
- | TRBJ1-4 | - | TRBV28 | CASSYTGLGHHSSNEKLFF | TGTGCCAGCAGTTACACTGGACTGGGACATCATTCCTCTAATGAAAAACTGTTTTTT
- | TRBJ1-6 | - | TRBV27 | CASSLYGNMEDSPLHF | TGTGCCAGCAGTTTATACGGGAATATGGAGGATTCACCCCTCCACTTT
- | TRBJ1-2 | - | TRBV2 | CASRPGANGYTF | TGTGCCAGCAGGCCAGGGGCTAATGGCTACACCTTC
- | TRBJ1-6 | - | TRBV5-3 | CARSLNWGPYNSPLHF | TGTGCCAGAAGCTTAAATTGGGGGCCCTATAATTCACCCCTCCACTTT
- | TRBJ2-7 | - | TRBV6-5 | CASSSTGVSSYEQYF | TGTGCCAGCAGTTCGACCGGGGTGAGCTCCTACGAGCAGTACTTC
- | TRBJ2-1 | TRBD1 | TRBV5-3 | CARTPGLLRTGYYEQFF | TGTGCCAGAACCCCCGGGCTATTAAGGACAGGGTACTATGAGCAGTTCTTC
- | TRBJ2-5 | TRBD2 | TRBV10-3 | CAINSGGPGDQYF | TGTGCCATCAACAGCGGGGGGCCAGGGGACCAGTACTTC
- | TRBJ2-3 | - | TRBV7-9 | CASSLGWVAADTQYF | TGTGCCAGCAGCTTAGGATGGGTAGCGGCAGATACGCAGTATTTT
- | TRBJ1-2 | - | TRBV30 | CAWSVRGTGIGYTF | TGTGCCTGGAGTGTAAGGGGCACAGGGATTGGCTACACCTTC
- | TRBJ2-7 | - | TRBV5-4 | CASSSAGFPYEQYF | TGTGCCAGCAGCTCAGCGGGTTTTCCCTACGAGCAGTACTTC
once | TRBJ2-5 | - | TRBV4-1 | CASSQGEAIETQYF | TGCGCCAGCAGCCAAGGCGAGGCTATAGAGACCCAGTACTTC
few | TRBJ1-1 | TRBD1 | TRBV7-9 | CASSGTGRGAFF | TGTGCCAGCAGCGGGACAGGGCGAGGAGCTTTCTTT
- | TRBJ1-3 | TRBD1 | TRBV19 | CASSWDRGRGRSGNTIYF | TGTGCCAGTAGCTGGGACAGGGGAAGGGGCCGCTCTGGAAACACCATATATTTT
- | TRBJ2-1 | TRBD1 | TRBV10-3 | CATTGTGPYNEQFF | TGTGCCACGACCGGGACAGGGCCCTACAATGAGCAGTTCTTC
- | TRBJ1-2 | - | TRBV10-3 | CATYRTLDKGPYGYTF | TGTGCCACCTACAGGACCCTCGATAAGGGCCCCTATGGCTACACCTTC
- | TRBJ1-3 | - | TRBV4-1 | CASSQEGVTVSGNTIYF | TGCGCCAGCAGCCAAGAAGGCGTAACAGTCTCTGGAAACACCATATATTTT
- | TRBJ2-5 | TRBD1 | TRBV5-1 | CASSFGTGYQETQYF | TGCGCCAGCAGCTTCGGGACAGGCTACCAAGAGACCCAGTACTTC
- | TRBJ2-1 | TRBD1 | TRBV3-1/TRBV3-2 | CASRSGQDSYNEQFF | TGTGCCAGCAGATCCGGACAGGATTCCTACAATGAGCAGTTCTTC
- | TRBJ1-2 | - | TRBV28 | CASSFGGVGGYGYTF | TGTGCCAGCAGCTTCGGGGGAGTTGGGGGCTATGGCTACACCTTC
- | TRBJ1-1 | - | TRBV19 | CASSIKGWNTEAFF | TGTGCCAGTAGTATAAAGGGGTGGAACACTGAAGCTTTCTTT
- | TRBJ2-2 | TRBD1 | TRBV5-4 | CASSSDRGFTGELFF | TGTGCCAGCAGCTCTGACAGGGGGTTCACCGGGGAGCTGTTTTTT
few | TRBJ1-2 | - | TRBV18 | CASSPQQDPWGGYTF | TGTGCCAGCTCACCACAACAGGACCCATGGGGTGGCTACACCTTC
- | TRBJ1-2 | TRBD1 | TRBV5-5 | CASSLGHRGNGYTF | TGTGCCAGCAGCTTGGGTCACAGGGGGAATGGCTACACCTTC
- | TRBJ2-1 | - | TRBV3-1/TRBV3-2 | CASSQDHGALSYNEQFF | TGTGCCAGCAGCCAAGATCATGGGGCTCTCTCCTACAATGAGCAGTTCTTC
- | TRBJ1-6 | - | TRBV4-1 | CASSQDYLNSPLHF | TGCGCCAGCAGCCAAGACTATCTTAATTCACCCCTCCACTTT
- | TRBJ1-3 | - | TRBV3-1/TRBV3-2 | CASNVGKIGNTIYF | TGTGCCAGCAACGTGGGCAAGATTGGAAACACCATATATTTT
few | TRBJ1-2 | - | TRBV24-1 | CATSDFGGKEGYTF | TGTGCCACCAGTGATTTTGGGGGGAAGGAGGGCTACACCTTC
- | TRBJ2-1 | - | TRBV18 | CASSPRQSDHEQFF | TGTGCCAGCTCACCACGCCAAAGCGACCATGAGCAGTTCTTC
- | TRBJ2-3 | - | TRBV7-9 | CASSLAGGISTDTQYF | TGTGCCAGCAGCTTAGCGGGGGGTATAAGTACAGATACGCAGTATTTT
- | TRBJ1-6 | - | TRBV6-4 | CASSDSIWRSGRGYNSPLHF | TGTGCCAGCAGTGACTCGATTTGGAGGAGTGGGCGGGGTTATAATTCACCCCTCCACTTT
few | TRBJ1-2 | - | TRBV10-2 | CASSPRQTNYGYTF | TGCGCCAGCAGCCCCCGACAGACTAACTATGGCTACACCTTC
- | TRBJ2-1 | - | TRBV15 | CATSRLGYEQFF | TGTGCCACCAGCAGGCTAGGCTATGAGCAGTTCTTC
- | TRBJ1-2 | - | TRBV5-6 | CATSGSTNYGYTF | TGTGCCACCTCAGGCTCCACTAACTATGGCTACACCTTC
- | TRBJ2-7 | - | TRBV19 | CASRVSAAYEQYF | TGTGCCAGTAGGGTTAGCGCGGCCTACGAGCAGTACTTC
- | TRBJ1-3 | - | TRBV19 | CASSIRTIVSGNTIYF | TGTGCCAGTAGTATACGGACAATAGTCTCTGGAAACACCATATATTTT
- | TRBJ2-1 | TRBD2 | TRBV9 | CASSVGTSGPGISYNEQFF | TGTGCCAGCAGCGTTGGGACTAGCGGACCCGGGATCTCCTACAATGAGCAGTTCTTC
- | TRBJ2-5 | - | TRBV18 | CASSGLGLARETQYF | TGTGCCAGCTCCGGCCTGGGGCTAGCGCGAGAGACCCAGTACTTC
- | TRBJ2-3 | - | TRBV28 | CASSLSGVGGTDTQYF | TGTGCCAGCAGTTTATCGGGGGTAGGTGGCACAGATACGCAGTATTTT
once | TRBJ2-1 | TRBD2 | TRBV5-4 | CASSPSGGAYNEQFF | TGTGCCAGCAGCCCTAGCGGGGGGGCCTACAATGAGCAGTTCTTC
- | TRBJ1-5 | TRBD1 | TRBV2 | CASSTGDNQPQHF | TGTGCCAGCAGCACAGGGGATAATCAGCCCCAGCATTTT
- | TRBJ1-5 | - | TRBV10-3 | CAIRENRNQPQHF | TGTGCCATCAGGGAGAACAGAAATCAGCCCCAGCATTTT
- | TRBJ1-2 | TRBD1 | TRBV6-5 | CASRTGGFGYTF | TGTGCCAGCAGGACAGGGGGCTTTGGCTACACCTTC
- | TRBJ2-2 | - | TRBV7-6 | CASSLVGWNTGELFF | TGTGCCAGCAGCTTAGTGGGCTGGAACACCGGGGAGCTGTTTTTT
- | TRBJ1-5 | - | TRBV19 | CASSIFGSQPQHF | TGTGCCAGTAGTATATTTGGGAGTCAGCCCCAGCATTTT
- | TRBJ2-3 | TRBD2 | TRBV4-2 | CASSRTSGGAADTQYF | TGTGCCAGCAGCCGGACTAGCGGGGGGGCCGCAGATACGCAGTATTTT
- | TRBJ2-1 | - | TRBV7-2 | CASSLARGARGEQFF | TGTGCCAGCAGCTTAGCCCGGGGTGCTCGGGGTGAGCAGTTCTTC
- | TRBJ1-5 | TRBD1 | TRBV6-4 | CASNPGTGGGSNQPQHF | TGTGCCAGCAACCCCGGGACAGGGGGCGGAAGCAATCAGCCCCAGCATTTT